This entry is about one T cell receptor (beta chain). CDR1 is MNHEY, CDR2 SVGAGI, per germline. There are 17 residues in the CDR3. The V gene lost 0 bases and the J gene lost 0 bases, with 12 bases spanning the gap. This entry belongs to a study of response to subunit inactivated influenza vaccine. One entry per CDR3 protein, called by TCRdb with MiXCR from the RT-PCR reads. The sample holds more than 700,000 distinct CDR3 sequences, around 21% seen once. Source: PBMCs from blood, taken less than 6 days after vaccination. This TCR came from a man aged 50 to 60 who received an inactivated influenza vaccine. V gene TRBV6-5 combines with J gene TRBJ1-5; a possible D gene is TRBD1 (6 bases). Here the CDR3 DNA reads TGTGCCAGCAGTTACTCAAGGGGACACTATAGCAATCAGCCCCAGCATTTT. Protein: CASSYSRGHYSNQPQHF.